Given below is one TCR beta chain in context. The data stem from a study of T cell changes during pregnancy in multiple sclerosis. Data came from immunoSEQ multiplex PCR; TCRdb stores just in-frame clones and leaves some out. The data hold some 93,000 clones, with around 94% observed a single time. The ends were cut back, 6 bases at V and 8 bases at J, with 12 bases in the middle. The CDR3 length is 12 residues. The germline CDR1 and CDR2 sequences are SGHDT and YYEEEE. The sample was peripheral blood, taken after pregnancy. This rearrangement joins TRBV5-6 to TRBJ2-1, with D possibly being TRBD1 (5 bases). The receptor comes from a female donor with multiple sclerosis, enrolled in a pregnancy study. The CDR3 region has the DNA TGTGCCAGCATGTGGGGCGTCGATGAGCAGTTCTTC. Its protein is CASMWGVDEQFF.